This T cell receptor (beta chain) is drawn from a study of OX40 agonist ivuxolimab in advanced cancers. This CDR3 contains 15 residues. CDR1 and CDR2 from the germline V gene are MNHNS and SASEGT. With 6 bases clipped from V and 7 bases from J, the junction kept 5 bases outside the gene matches. Sequenced by immunoSEQ multiplex PCR; TCRdb stores in-frame clones only, minus some. Among around 64,000 clones listed, more than 80% were seen once. The input for sequencing was CD4+ or CD8+ T cells sorted from blood, taken in a trial of the OX40 agonist ivuxolimab. The chain has TRBV6-1 and TRBJ2-1; 14 bases line up with TRBD2. The sequence was obtained from an adult with an advanced solid tumor such as melanoma, head and neck, liver or kidney cancer. This CDR3 reads CASRLGTSGRNEQFF. DNA of the CDR3: TGTGCCAGCAGACTAGGGACTAGCGGGAGAAATGAGCAGTTCTTC.